This T cell receptor beta chain was found in a study of human T cells and chemical hapten exposure (dated by TCRdb to the early 2020s). Some background on the complete study: For sensitization, 2% DPC in acetone was applied to a roughly 2 cm by roughly 2 cm area of upper inner arm skin. Most of the patients in the cohort were female, and the cohort covered alopecia areata with under or over 50% scalp involvement, alopecia totalis and alopecia universalis. Weekly therapeutic DPC doses were additionally applied to the scalp of patients throughout the approximately 24-week study period. In alopecia patients, the study followed how the peripheral blood TCR repertoire changed in vivo over primary and secondary sensitization to diphenylcyclopropenone (DPC), a hapten. Libraries were pooled for sequencing, and per-sample TCR yields varied mainly because of small differences in library volumes within the pool. Patient blood was sampled pre-sensitization (week 0) and at 2, 6 and about 24 weeks after DPC sensitization. For TCR sequencing, blood came from approximately 29 alopecia patients at anywhere from one to four time points (pre-sensitization, 2, 6 and 24 weeks). Patch testing was performed on the upper back with Finn chambers containing 0.01% DPC, and the patch tests were scored after 6 days according to International Contact Dermatitis Research Group standards. Findings and caveats that apply to the study as a whole: Patch test score was positively correlated with the number of PT1 expanded TCRs, with significance at thresholds 8, 16 and 32 but not at 4. After repeated subsampling, the strength of the expansion versus patch-test correlation and the threshold at which it became significant changed. DPC sensitization did not change the number of TCRs with a frequency above 1 in 1000, and there was no evidence of changes in global repertoire structure. All patients had alopecia, a presumed autoimmune disease, so their immune response might differ from that of healthy individuals. Expanded TCRs formed significantly more large CDR3 similarity clusters than pre-sensitization or healthy control sets, consistent with antigen-driven responses.

The CDR3 starts with the cysteine, ends with the phenylalanine, and has 15 residues. The kept DNA is CDR3 alone, 45 bases in frame from the first base. The germline V gene provides CDR1 SGHDT and CDR2 YYEEEE. After removal of 3 bases from V and 7 bases from J, the junction retains 9 bases not matched to a gene. Read against the paper, the sample's time point label means: patch test 2, 6 weeks after DPC sensitization. What this sample's treatment or condition label stands for: therapeutic diphenylcyclopropenone sensitization with weekly scalp DPC. At each patch-test visit, blood was drawn before the patch test was applied. Eligible patients were aged 18 to 70, diagnosed with alopecia, deemed suitable for DPC therapy, and excluded if pregnant. Total RNA was extracted from unfractionated whole blood that had been collected in Tempus Blood RNA tubes. Note on this clonotype: Its antigen remains unidentified. The sample holds no much larger clone one base away, and base qualities are not on file.

Library method: RACE. Reads for this sample came from a NextSeq 500. During library preparation, unique molecular identifiers were attached to individual cDNA molecules so that TCRs could be counted quantitatively and reproducibly. Both TCR alpha and TCR beta chains were sequenced from each blood RNA sample. The original methods were these. The median number of TCRs per sample was 85,000 to 100,000, ranging from 23,224 to 690,600. V, J and CDR3 annotation of the TCR reads was performed with the Decombinator software suite. For the PS versus PT1 abundance plots, all samples were subsampled to the same number of TCRs (28,000). Expanded TCRs were defined as absent before sensitization and observed at least eight times at the 2-week time point. TCRdb passed the public sequencing reads through fastp at Q25 and MiXCR, retaining productive beta sequences. Rows with a matching CDR3 protein are joined into one entry that keeps the most common DNA and genes. The V and J calls, along with clone size, are taken from TCRdb and not from the paper's own processing. The sample records tens of thousands of distinct CDR3 sequences, about 8.5% of which are singletons. Jointly, the top ten make up around 3.6% of the sample.

The receptor comes from a woman aged 50 to 60 with alopecia areata. Some clones in this sample may be carry-over from other donors' samples. Sample: whole blood, taken in connection with sensitization to the hapten diphenylcyclopropenone (DPC). The rearrangement joined TRBV5-6 to TRBJ2-1, and 8 junction bases match TRBD2. For the CDR3, the sequence is CASSSSGGGSNEQFF. The DNA sequence is given as TGTGCCAGCAGCTCGTCGGGGGGGGGGTCAAATGAGCAGTTCTTC.